A selection of T cell receptor beta chains follows, all from one sample in a study of coeliac disease. Sequencing used immunoSEQ multiplex PCR; TCRdb keeps in-frame clones, though not all of them. The repertoire holds about 4,700 clones, with 62% as singletons. Sequenced material: lamina propria lymphocytes from the gut. The source of these receptors is a woman between 65 and 79 years old with celiac disease. Both conserved end residues are part of each CDR3. Each record gives: D gene, clone size, V gene, J gene, CDR3 DNA, CDR3 protein. A D gene is named only where the DNA matches it firmly. The size field is filled for only some rows; it gives once, few, many or a size class.

>TRBD1|-|TRBV7-8|TRBJ2-7
TGTGCCAGCAGCTTCGGGGGACAGGGTGGGACCTACGAGCAGTACTTC
CASSFGGQGGTYEQYF
>TRBD1|-|TRBV7-9|TRBJ2-7
TGTGCCAGCAGCTTGACAGGGGTCACCTACGAGCAGTACTTC
CASSLTGVTYEQYF
>-|-|TRBV28|TRBJ2-7
TGTGCCAGCTGGAGGACGACCTACGAGCAGTACTTC
CASWRTTYEQYF
>-|-|TRBV15|TRBJ2-6
TGTGCCACCAGCAGAGGTTTCCTCTCTGGGGCCAACGTCCTGACTTTC
CATSRGFLSGANVLTF
>-|-|TRBV5-4|TRBJ1-1
TGTGCCAGCAGCCTAAAGGTGACAGGGAACACTGAAGCTTTCTTT
CASSLKVTGNTEAFF
>TRBD2|once|TRBV30|TRBJ2-1
TGTGCCTGGAGTGCGGGGGGGCGGTGGGATGAGCAGTTCTTC
CAWSAGGRWDEQFF
>TRBD1|-|TRBV12-5|TRBJ2-4
TGTGCTAGTGGTTTAGGGACAGGGAAAGCCAAAAACATTCAGTACTTC
CASGLGTGKAKNIQYF
>-|-|TRBV9|TRBJ2-7
TGTGCCAGCAGCCGGATTGATGGGAGTCATCTGTACGAGCAGTACTTC
CASSRIDGSHLYEQYF
>-|few|TRBV11-2|TRBJ2-7
TGTGCCAGCAGCCCTTCGGGGGTCTACGAGCAGTACTTC
CASSPSGVYEQYF
>-|-|TRBV6-6|TRBJ1-1
TGTGCCAGCACCCCACGGGATACCTCGGAAGCTTTCTTT
CASTPRDTSEAFF
>-|-|TRBV28|TRBJ1-2
TGTGCCAGCAGGGAACCGGGGACAAGAAACTATGGCTACACCTTC
CASREPGTRNYGYTF
>-|-|TRBV27|TRBJ2-7
TGTGCCAGCAGTCGTTACCCCGGGACTTTCTACGAGCAGTACTTC
CASSRYPGTFYEQYF
>-|-|TRBV11-2|TRBJ1-2
TGTGCCAGCAGCTTGGCGGGAGGCTATGGCTACACCTTC
CASSLAGGYGYTF
>-|-|TRBV4-1|TRBJ2-1
TGCGCCAGCAGCCAAGTAGAGAATCCCTACAATGAGCAGTTCTTC
CASSQVENPYNEQFF
>-|-|TRBV4-2|TRBJ2-7
TGTGCCAGCAGCCAAGTGGTTACGGGGGGCCGCCACGAGCAGTACTTC
CASSQVVTGGRHEQYF
>TRBD2|-|TRBV7-6|TRBJ2-5
TGTGCCAGCACCAAAGGCCCTAGCGGGGGCGGAGAGAAAGAGACCCAGTACTTC
CASTKGPSGGGEKETQYF
>TRBD1|few|TRBV6-1|TRBJ2-7
TGTGCCAGCAAGGTTGGGACAGCAAGCTCCTACGAGCAGTACTTC
CASKVGTASSYEQYF
>-|once|TRBV21-1|TRBJ1-3
TGTGCCAGCAGCCCCTTTAAAACGGTAGGAAACACCATATATTTT
CASSPFKTVGNTIYF
>TRBD1|medium-sized|TRBV29-1|TRBJ1-2
TGCAGCGTTGAGGGTGGACAGGACTATGGCTACACCTTC
CSVEGGQDYGYTF
>-|-|TRBV6-6|TRBJ2-5
TGTGCCAGCAGTTACTCCGGAGGGATCCAAGAGACCCAGTACTTC
CASSYSGGIQETQYF
>-|-|TRBV6-1|TRBJ2-2
TGTGCCAGCAGTTGGGGCGGGAACACCGGGGAGCTGTTTTTT
CASSWGGNTGELFF
>TRBD1|once|TRBV6-1|TRBJ2-3
TGTGCCAGCAGTGAGGGACAGGGTCCAGATACGCAGTATTTT
CASSEGQGPDTQYF
>-|-|TRBV2|TRBJ2-2
TGTGCCACCCGAGGACTAATAGACACCGGGGAGCTGTTTTTT
CATRGLIDTGELFF
>TRBD2|-|TRBV7-2|TRBJ2-1
TGTGCCAGCACCCTCAAGGCGGGGGGGCTTGAGCAGTTCTTC
CASTLKAGGLEQFF
>TRBD2|few|TRBV5-4|TRBJ2-5
TGTGCCAGCAGCAGGTCCCTGAGCGGGGGGGCCTATGAGACCCAGTACTTC
CASSRSLSGGAYETQYF
>TRBD1|-|TRBV27|TRBJ1-4
TGTGCCAGCAGTGTGTCCGGGACAGGGAATGAAAAACTGTTTTTT
CASSVSGTGNEKLFF
>-|-|TRBV10-3|TRBJ1-1
TGTGCCATCAGGGAGGGGGGACTTGAAGCTTTCTTT
CAIREGGLEAFF
>TRBD2|-|TRBV7-2|TRBJ2-1
TGTGCCAGCAGCCTAAGCGGGGGCCCCGGGGGAAATGAGCAGTTCTTC
CASSLSGGPGGNEQFF
>-|few|TRBV6-1|TRBJ2-7
TGTGCCAGCAGTGAATTTTTAGTGCGGGAGCAGTACTTC
CASSEFLVREQYF
>TRBD2|once|TRBV6-1|TRBJ2-7
TGTGCCAGCAGTGCCCGCACCGGGACTAAAAGAGGCTACGAGCAGTACTTC
CASSARTGTKRGYEQYF
>TRBD1|-|TRBV7-9|TRBJ2-6
TGTGCCAGCAGCCCCCCTGGACAGGGGAGGTTTGGTGGGGCCAACGTCCTGACTTTC
CASSPPGQGRFGGANVLTF
>-|-|TRBV7-9|TRBJ1-1
TGTGCCAGCAGCTACGGGGTTAGCACTGAAGCTTTCTTT
CASSYGVSTEAFF
>TRBD2|-|TRBV6-5|TRBJ2-7
TGTGCCAGCAGTTCTAGCGGGGCCAACTACGAGCAGTACTTC
CASSSSGANYEQYF
>TRBD1|few|TRBV19|TRBJ2-7
TGTGCCAGTACCCCGACAGGGGGTATCTACGAGCAGTACTTC
CASTPTGGIYEQYF
>-|-|TRBV5-1|TRBJ2-7
TGCGCCAGCAGCCGAATCCCGACGGAGGAGCAGTACTTC
CASSRIPTEEQYF
>TRBD2|few|TRBV2|TRBJ2-1
TGTGCCAGCAGTGAAGTTAGCGGGGCCCGGTTCTTC
CASSEVSGARFF
>TRBD1|-|TRBV6-4|TRBJ1-1
TGTGCCACCCGTGGACAGGGGAAGGCTTTCTTT
CATRGQGKAFF
>TRBD1|once|TRBV5-1|TRBJ2-1
TGCGCCAGCAGCTTGGTCCGGGACAGGAGTTACAATGAGCAGTTCTTC
CASSLVRDRSYNEQFF
>-|few|TRBV29-1|TRBJ1-3
TGCAGCGCGCCAGGGAAAGGAAACACCATATATTTT
CSAPGKGNTIYF
>TRBD1|-|TRBV9|TRBJ2-7
TGTGCCAGCAGCAAACAGGGGGGCTACGAGCAGTACTTC
CASSKQGGYEQYF
>-|-|TRBV28|TRBJ2-3
TGTGCCAGCATAGATCTGATCTCGGGTATTCCAGATACGCAGTATTTT
CASIDLISGIPDTQYF
>-|-|TRBV6-1|TRBJ1-2
TGTGCCAGCGCAGGGTATGGTGGCTACACCTTC
CASAGYGGYTF
>-|-|TRBV7-8|TRBJ1-5
TGTGCCAGCAGCTCCCGGGCAGGGGCCGGGAATCAGCCCCAGCATTTT
CASSSRAGAGNQPQHF
>-|-|TRBV28|TRBJ2-1
TGTGCCACGTACGGTAGCTCCTACAATGAGCAGTTCTTC
CATYGSSYNEQFF
>-|-|TRBV5-6|TRBJ2-3
TGTGCCAGCAGCCCCCGGTGGAGCGCAGATACGCAGTATTTT
CASSPRWSADTQYF
>TRBD1|-|TRBV28|TRBJ1-1
TGTGCCAGCAGTTACAGGGGTGAAGCTTTCTTT
CASSYRGEAFF
>-|few|TRBV29-1|TRBJ1-2
TGCAGCGTTGTTTTACCTACCCCCTATGGCTACACCTTC
CSVVLPTPYGYTF
>TRBD1|-|TRBV28|TRBJ1-1
TGTGCCATCAAGCCGTACAGGGGATCCACTGAAGCTTTCTTT
CAIKPYRGSTEAFF
>-|-|TRBV27|TRBJ2-5
TGTGCCAGCAGTTTAGTGGACAACCAAGAGACCCAGTACTTC
CASSLVDNQETQYF
>-|-|TRBV6-5|TRBJ1-4
TGTGCCAGCGGAGTGCCAGGAGGGGAAAAACTGTTTTTT
CASGVPGGEKLFF